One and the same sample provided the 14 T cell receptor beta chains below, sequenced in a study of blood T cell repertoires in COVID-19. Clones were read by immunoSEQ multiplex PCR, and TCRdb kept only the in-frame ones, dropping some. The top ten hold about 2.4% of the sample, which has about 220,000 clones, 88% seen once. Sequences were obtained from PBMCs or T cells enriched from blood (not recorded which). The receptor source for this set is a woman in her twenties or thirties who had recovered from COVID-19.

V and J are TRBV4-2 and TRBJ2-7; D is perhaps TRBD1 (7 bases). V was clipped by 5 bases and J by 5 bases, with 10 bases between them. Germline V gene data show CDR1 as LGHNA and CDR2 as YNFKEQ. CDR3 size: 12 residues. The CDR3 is CASSSGGNEQYF. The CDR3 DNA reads TGTGCCAGCAGCTCAGGGGGGAACGAGCAGTACTTC.

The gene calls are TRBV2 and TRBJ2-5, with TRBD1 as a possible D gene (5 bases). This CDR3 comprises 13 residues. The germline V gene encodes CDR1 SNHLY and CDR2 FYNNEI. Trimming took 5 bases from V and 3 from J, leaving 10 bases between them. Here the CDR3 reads CASSSDNKETQYF. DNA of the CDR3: TGTGCCAGCAGTTCGGACAACAAAGAGACCCAGTACTTC.

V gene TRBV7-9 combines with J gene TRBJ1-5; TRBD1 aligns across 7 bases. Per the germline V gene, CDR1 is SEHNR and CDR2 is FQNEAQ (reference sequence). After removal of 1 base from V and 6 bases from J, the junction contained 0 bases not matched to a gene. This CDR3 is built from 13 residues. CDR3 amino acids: CASSLGTGQPQHF. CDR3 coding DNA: TGTGCCAGCAGCTTAGGGACAGGTCAGCCCCAGCATTTT.

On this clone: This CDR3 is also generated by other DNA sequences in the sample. The CDR3 sequence is CASSFGDRGQETQYF. CDR3 DNA: TGCGCCAGCAGCTTTGGAGACAGGGGGCAAGAGACCCAGTACTTC. The genes are TRBV5-1 and TRBJ2-5; 9 nucleotides agree with TRBD1. The germline CDR1 and CDR2 sequences are SGHRS and YFSETQ. V trimming: 2 bases; J trimming: 2 bases; junction bases outside the gene matches: 4. The CDR3 has 15 residues.

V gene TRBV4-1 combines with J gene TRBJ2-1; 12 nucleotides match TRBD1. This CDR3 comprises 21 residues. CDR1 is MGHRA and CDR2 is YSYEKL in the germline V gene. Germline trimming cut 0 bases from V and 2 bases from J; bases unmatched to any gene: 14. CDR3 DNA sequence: TGCGCCAGCAGCCAAGATCTTGGGACAGGGGGCGTAGGGGGCCCCTACAATGAGCAGTTCTTC. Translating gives CASSQDLGTGGVGGPYNEQFF.

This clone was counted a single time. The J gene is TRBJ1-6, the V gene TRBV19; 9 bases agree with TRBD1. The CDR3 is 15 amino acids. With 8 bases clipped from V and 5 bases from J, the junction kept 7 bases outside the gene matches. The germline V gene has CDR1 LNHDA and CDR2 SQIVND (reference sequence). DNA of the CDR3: TGTGCCAGTTCGCACAGGGGGCCGGATAATTCACCCCTCCACTTT. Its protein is CASSHRGPDNSPLHF.

In DNA, the CDR3 is TGTGCCAGTAGTAAGCTAGCGGGGGACCCCGAGCAGTTCTTC. This sequence encodes CASSKLAGDPEQFF. The genes are TRBV19 and TRBJ2-1; 10 bases line up with TRBD2. This CDR3 is 14 amino acids long. The V gene end was trimmed by 4 bases and the J gene end by 10 bases; junction bases not matched to a gene: 7. Germline V CDR1 and CDR2: LNHDA, SQIVND (reference sequence).

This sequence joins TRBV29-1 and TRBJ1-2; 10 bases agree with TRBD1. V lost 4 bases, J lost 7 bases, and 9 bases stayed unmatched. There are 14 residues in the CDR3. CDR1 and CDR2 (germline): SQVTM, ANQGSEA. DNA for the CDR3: TGCAGCGTTGTCTCGGCCCGGGACAGGGGTGGCTACACCTTC. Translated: CSVVSARDRGGYTF.

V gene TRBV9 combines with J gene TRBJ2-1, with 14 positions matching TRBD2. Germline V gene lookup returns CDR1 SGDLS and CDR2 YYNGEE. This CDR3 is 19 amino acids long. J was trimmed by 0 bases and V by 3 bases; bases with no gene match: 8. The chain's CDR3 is CASSDSGLAGASSYNEQFF. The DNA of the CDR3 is TGTGCCAGCAGCGATTCGGGACTAGCGGGGGCCAGCTCCTACAATGAGCAGTTCTTC.

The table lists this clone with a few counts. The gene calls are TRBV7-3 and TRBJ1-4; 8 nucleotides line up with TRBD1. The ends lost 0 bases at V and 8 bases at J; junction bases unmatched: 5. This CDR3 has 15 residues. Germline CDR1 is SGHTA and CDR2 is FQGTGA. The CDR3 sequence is CASSLTGGTGEKLFF. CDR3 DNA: TGTGCCAGCAGCTTAACGGGCGGGACAGGCGAAAAACTGTTTTTT.

CDR3 nucleotide sequence: TGTGCCAGCAGTTACGCGACAGGGGTCAGACTGTTTTTT. It specifies CASSYATGVRLFF. The chain combines TRBV6-5 with TRBJ1-4, with 8 bases lining up with TRBD1. The J segment lost 13 bases and the V segment lost 2 bases, leaving 6 bases of the junction unmatched. The CDR3 sequence is 13 residues long. Looked up from germline, CDR1 is MNHEY and CDR2 is SVGAGI.

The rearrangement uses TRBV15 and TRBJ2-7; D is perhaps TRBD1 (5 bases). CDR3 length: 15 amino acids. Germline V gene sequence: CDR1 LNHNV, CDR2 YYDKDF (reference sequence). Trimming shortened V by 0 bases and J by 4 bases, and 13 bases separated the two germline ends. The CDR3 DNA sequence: TGTGCCACCAGCAGAGATCCCGGACAAGATTACGAGCAGTACTTC. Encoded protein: CATSRDPGQDYEQYF.

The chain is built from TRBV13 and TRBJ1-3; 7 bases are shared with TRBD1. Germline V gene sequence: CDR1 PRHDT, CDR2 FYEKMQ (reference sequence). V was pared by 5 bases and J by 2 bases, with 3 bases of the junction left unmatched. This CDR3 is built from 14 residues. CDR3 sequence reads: CASSTQGAGNTIYF. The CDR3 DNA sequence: TGTGCCAGCAGCACCCAGGGGGCTGGAAACACCATATATTTT. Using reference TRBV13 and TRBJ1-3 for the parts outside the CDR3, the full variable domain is AAGVIQSPRHLIKEKRETATLKCYPIPRHDTVYWYQQGPGQDPQFLISFYEKMQSDKGSIPDRFSAQQFSDYHSELNMSSLELGDSALYFCASSTQGAGNTIYFGEGSWLTVV.

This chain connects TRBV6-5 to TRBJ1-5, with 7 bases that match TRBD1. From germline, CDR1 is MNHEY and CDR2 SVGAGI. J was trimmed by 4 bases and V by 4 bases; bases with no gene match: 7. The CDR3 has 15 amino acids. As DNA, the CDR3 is TGTGCCAGCAGTTCGTCTCGGACAGGAAATCAGCCCCAGCATTTT. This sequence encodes CASSSSRTGNQPQHF.